One and the same sample provided the 20 T cell receptor beta chains below, sequenced in a study of graft-versus-host responses after intestinal transplantation. These receptors have no identified antigens. TCRdb keeps only in-frame clones here, not all; method: immunoSEQ multiplex PCR. The sample holds over 70,000 clones, approximately 94% seen once. The source was unstimulated CD8+ T cells sorted from spleen or lymph node cells, collected before intestinal transplant. These receptors were obtained from a human donor who received an intestinal transplant.

The rearrangement joins TRBV27 to TRBJ2-3; TRBD2 matches 9 bases. The CDR3 is 19 residues long. V was clipped by 5 bases and J by 2 bases; unmatched bases: 17. Germline CDR1 reads MNHEY; CDR2 reads SMNVEV (reference sequence). The CDR3 nucleotides read TGTGCCAGCAGTCTGTCTATTGGAGTAGCGGGAGCTCCCACAGATACGCAGTATTTT. It translates to CASSLSIGVAGAPTDTQYF.

This clone was seen only once. The chain joins TRBV4-1 to TRBJ1-1; D might be TRBD1 (5 bases). Between the trimmed V and J ends, which lost 0 bases and 1 base, there was a span of 15 bases. Germline CDR1 MGHRA, CDR2 YSYEKL. CDR3 length: 17 amino acids. This CDR3 is CASSQEPPPTGNTEAFF. In nucleotides, the CDR3 is TGCGCCAGCAGCCAAGAACCGCCCCCTACAGGGAACACTGAAGCTTTCTTT.

CDR3: CASRLSSGTGYEQYF. The CDR3 DNA follows: TGTGCCAGCAGACTCTCGTCCGGGACAGGGTACGAGCAGTACTTC. The chain links TRBV6-5 to TRBJ2-7, with TRBD1 identical over 9 bases. The ends lost 6 bases at V and 4 bases at J; junction bases unmatched: 10. The V gene's germline CDR1 is MNHEY and CDR2 SVGAGI. CDR3 length equals 15 residues.

CDR3 nucleotides: TGTGCCAGCAGCGGAGCCTCGGACAGAGGGGACACTGAAGCTTTCTTT. Residues: CASSGASDRGDTEAFF. The chain recombines TRBV9 with TRBJ1-1; possibly TRBD1 for D (6 bases). CDR1 SGDLS and CDR2 YYNGEE come from the germline V gene. The CDR3 has 16 residues. V gave up 3 bases and J gave up 3 bases, with 18 bases separating them. The variable domain in full, completed from reference TRBV9 and TRBJ1-1, reads DSGVTQTPKHLITATGQRVTLRCSPRSGDLSVYWYQQSLDQGLQFLIQYYNGEERAKGNILERFSAQQFPDLHSELNLSSLELGDSALYFCASSGASDRGDTEAFFGQGTRLTVV.

The chain combines TRBV18 with TRBJ2-7, with 8 bases aligning to TRBD2. Germline CDR1 reads KGHSH; CDR2 reads LQKENI. This CDR3 region has 16 residues. Trimming removed 0 bases from V and 0 bases from J; junction bases left unmatched: 4. CDR3 in amino acids: CASSPPSGGPSYEQYF. The CDR3 DNA follows: TGTGCCAGCTCACCACCAAGCGGGGGCCCCTCCTACGAGCAGTACTTC.

This clone was seen only once. A junction end diverges from the germline sequence, so it may reflect a read error. V is TRBV5-5 and J is TRBJ2-7; 9 nucleotides align to TRBD1. This CDR3 region has 16 residues. From germline, CDR1 is SGHKS and CDR2 YYEKEE (reference sequence). CDR3 nucleotide sequence: TGTGCCAGCGCCCACGCCCCCGGGACAGGGTCCTGCGAGCAGTACTTC. Amino acids: CASAHAPGTGSCEQYF.

A single count supports this clone. V usage is TRBV30 and J usage is TRBJ2-1; weak D call: TRBD1 (6 bases). This CDR3 contains 14 residues. The ends were cut back, 4 bases at V and 3 bases at J, with 13 bases in the middle. Germline CDR1 is GTSNPN and CDR2 is SVGIG (reference sequence). CDR3 protein: CAWKGGHNYNEQFF. The CDR3 DNA reads TGTGCCTGGAAAGGGGGACACAACTACAATGAGCAGTTCTTC.

V and J are TRBV5-1 and TRBJ2-1; 10 nucleotides agree with TRBD2. The CDR3 has 20 amino acids. Germline V gene data show CDR1 as SGHRS and CDR2 as YFSETQ. V shed 2 bases and J 0 bases; nucleotides not matched to a gene: 14. The CDR3 region is CASSFNLAGALVGSYNEQFF. The CDR3 DNA follows: TGCGCCAGCAGCTTCAACCTAGCGGGAGCCTTAGTTGGCTCCTACAATGAGCAGTTCTTC.

The chain recombines TRBV16 with TRBJ2-5; 12 bases align to TRBD2. Germline V gene lookup returns CDR1 KGHSY and CDR2 FQNENV. The CDR3 length is 18 residues. The V and J ends lost 0 bases and 6 bases, in that order; junction bases with no gene match: 11. The CDR3 protein is CASSQSGGLAGSKKTQYF. CDR3 sequence (DNA): TGTGCCAGCAGCCAATCAGGCGGACTAGCGGGGTCGAAGAAGACCCAGTACTTC.

V is TRBV29-1 and J is TRBJ2-3, with D perhaps TRBD2 (6 bases). Germline V gene lookup returns CDR1 SQVTM and CDR2 ANQGSEA. The CDR3 runs to 15 residues. Trimming took off 8 bases at V and 2 bases at J, with 20 bases between the two ends. CDR3 region: CSYPGAGRVTDTQYF. The DNA of the CDR3 is TGCAGCTACCCGGGTGCGGGACGGGTCACAGATACGCAGTATTTT.

The chain links TRBV6-1 to TRBJ2-7, with D tentatively TRBD1 or TRBD2 (5 bases each). Germline CDR1 is MNHNS and CDR2 is SASEGT. There are 13 residues in the CDR3. The V and J ends lost 6 bases and 4 bases respectively, with 13 bases between them. CDR3 residues: CASSYGAGYEQYF. CDR3 nucleotides: TGTGCCAGCAGCTACGGGGCAGGTTACGAGCAGTACTTC.

The V call is TRBV12-5, the J call TRBJ2-5, with 9 bases fitting TRBD1. J lost 5 bases, V lost 6 bases, and 7 bases had no gene match. From germline, CDR1 is LGHNT and CDR2 FRNRAP. The CDR3 contains 14 residues. This chain's CDR3 is CASGSGTGSETQYF. The CDR3 DNA reads TGTGCTAGTGGCTCCGGGACAGGGTCCGAGACCCAGTACTTC.

A single count supports this clone. The chain combines TRBV6-5 with TRBJ1-2, with TRBD1 identical over 7 bases. Germline CDR1 and CDR2: MNHEY and SVGAGI. The CDR3 totals 12 residues. V lost 7 bases and J lost 4; bases outside the gene matches: 3. DNA for the CDR3: TGTGCCAGCATGGGACAGACCTATGGCTACACCTTC. It codes for CASMGQTYGYTF.

CDR3 nucleotides: TGTGCCAGCAGCGTAGGCGCGAACACCGGGGAGCTGTTTTTT. Protein sequence: CASSVGANTGELFF. The V and J genes are TRBV9 and TRBJ2-2; D is unresolved. Per the germline V gene, CDR1 is SGDLS and CDR2 is YYNGEE. Deletions cut 0 bases from V and 0 bases from J, with 3 bases between. The CDR3 totals 14 residues.

Turning to this clone: The junction shows a germline mismatch at one end, possibly a read error. The chain links TRBV5-5 to TRBJ2-1, with TRBD2 matching over 13 bases. In germline, CDR1 is SGHKS, CDR2 YYEKEE (reference sequence). The length of the CDR3 is 16 residues. The CDR3 coding sequence is TGTGCCAGCAGCCCACACGGACTAGCGGGGGACAATGGGCAGTTCTTC. It is translated as CASSPHGLAGDNGQFF.

V is TRBV19 and J is TRBJ2-1; either TRBD1 or TRBD2 may fit D (5 bases each). V lost 3 bases and J 0 bases, leaving 9 bases between the germline ends. This CDR3 has 15 amino acids. CDR1 and CDR2 (germline): LNHDA, SQIVND (reference sequence). The CDR3 DNA follows: TGTGCCAGTAGTATCGAGGGGTCCTCCTACAATGAGCAGTTCTTC. This translates into CASSIEGSSYNEQFF.

The CDR3 sequence is CASSSGLGQETQYF. CDR3 bases: TGTGCCAGCAGCTCGGGCCTAGGCCAAGAGACCCAGTACTTC. The chain combines TRBV7-2 with TRBJ2-5; D remains ambiguous. Trimming cost V 4 bases and J 1 base, with 10 bases left between them. Germline loops: CDR1 SGHTA, CDR2 FQGNSA. This CDR3 has 14 amino acids.

The J gene is TRBJ2-1, the V gene TRBV29-1, with unresolved D. This CDR3 is 14 amino acids long. Trimming took 2 bases from V and 6 from J, leaving 14 bases between them. Per the germline V gene, CDR1 is SQVTM and CDR2 is ANQGSEA. The CDR3 region is CSVEFREWVNEQFF. The CDR3 region has the DNA TGCAGCGTTGAATTTAGAGAATGGGTCAATGAGCAGTTCTTC.

The CDR3 region has the DNA TGTGCCAGCAGCGTAGACGGAGGCCCAGGGACTAGCGGGAGCCGGGAGACCCAGTACTTC. Its protein product is CASSVDGGPGTSGSRETQYF. The chain employs TRBV9 and TRBJ2-5; 14 bases line up with TRBD2. The CDR3 covers 20 residues. CDR1 SGDLS and CDR2 YYNGEE come from the germline V gene. The V segment lost 0 bases and the J segment 5 bases; nucleotides outside the gene matches: 15.

In this sample, this clone turned up once. This sequence joins TRBV5-6 and TRBJ2-1, with 8 nucleotides matching TRBD2. The trim removed 2 bases at V and 1 base at J, leaving 8 bases unmatched. Germline values: CDR1 SGHDT, CDR2 YYEEEE. The CDR3 contains 17 residues. CDR3 sequence reads: CASSLLAAGGSYNEQFF. The CDR3 coding sequence is TGTGCCAGCAGCTTATTAGCCGCGGGGGGATCCTACAATGAGCAGTTCTTC.